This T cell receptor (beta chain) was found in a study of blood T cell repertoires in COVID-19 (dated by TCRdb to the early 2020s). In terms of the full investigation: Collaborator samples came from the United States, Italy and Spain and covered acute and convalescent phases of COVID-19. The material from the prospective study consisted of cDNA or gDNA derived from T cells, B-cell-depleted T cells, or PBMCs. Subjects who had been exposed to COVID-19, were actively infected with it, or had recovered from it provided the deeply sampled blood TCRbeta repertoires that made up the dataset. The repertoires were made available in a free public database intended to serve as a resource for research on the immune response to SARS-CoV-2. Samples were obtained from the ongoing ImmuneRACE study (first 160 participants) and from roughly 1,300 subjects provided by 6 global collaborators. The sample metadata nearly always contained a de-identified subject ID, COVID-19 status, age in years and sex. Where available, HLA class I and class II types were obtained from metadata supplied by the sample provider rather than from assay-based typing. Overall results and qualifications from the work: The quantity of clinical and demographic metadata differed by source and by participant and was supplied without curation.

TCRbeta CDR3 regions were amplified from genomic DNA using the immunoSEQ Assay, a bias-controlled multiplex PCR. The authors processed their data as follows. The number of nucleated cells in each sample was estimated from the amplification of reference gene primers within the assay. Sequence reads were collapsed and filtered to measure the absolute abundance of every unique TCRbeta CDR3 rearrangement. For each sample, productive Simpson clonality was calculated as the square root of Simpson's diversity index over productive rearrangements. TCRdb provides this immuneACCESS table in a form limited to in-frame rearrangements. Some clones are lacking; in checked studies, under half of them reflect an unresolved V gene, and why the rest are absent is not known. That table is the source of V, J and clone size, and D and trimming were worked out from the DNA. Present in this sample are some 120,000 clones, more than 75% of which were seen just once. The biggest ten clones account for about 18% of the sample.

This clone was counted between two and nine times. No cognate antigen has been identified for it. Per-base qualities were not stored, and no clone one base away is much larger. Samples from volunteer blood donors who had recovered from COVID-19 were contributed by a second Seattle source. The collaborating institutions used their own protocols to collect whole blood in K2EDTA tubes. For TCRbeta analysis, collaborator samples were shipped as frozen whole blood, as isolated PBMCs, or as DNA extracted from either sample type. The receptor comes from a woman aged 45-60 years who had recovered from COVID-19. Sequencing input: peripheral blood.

CDR3 reads: CASSMGSGADTQYF. The nucleotide sequence reads as follows: TGTGCCAGTAGTATGGGATCAGGGGCAGATACGCAGTATTTT. The rearranged segments are TRBV19 and TRBJ2-3; TRBD1 is a weak D gene call, 6 bases matching. Including cysteine and phenylalanine, the CDR3 has 14 amino acids. Of all the DNA, just the CDR3 is kept, 42 bases in frame from base 1. CDR1 and CDR2, per the germline V gene (reference sequence), are LNHDA and SQIVND. At the junction V is shortened by 3 bases and J by 4 bases, with 11 bases in between.